A selection of T cell receptor beta chains follows, all from one sample in a study of molecular identifiers for immune sequencing clone quantification. TCRdb fed the PCR reads into MiXCR, producing one record per CDR3 protein. The repertoire holds 97,000 or so distinct CDR3 sequences, with 20% to 25% as singletons. Sequencing was carried out using naive CD8+ T cells from blood, with Jurkat cell RNA spiked in. Receptors were obtained from a human donor in good health. Some libraries in this study had Jurkat cell RNA spiked in. Each CDR3 is given with its conserved first and last residue. D genes are given only for firm matches. Rows may omit the clone size; those that give it use once, few, many or a size class.

j_gene,v_gene,d_gene,abundance,CDR3aa,CDR3nt
TRBJ2-3,TRBV4-1,NA,many,CASSQDSGAGTDTQYF,TGCGCCAGCAGCCAAGATTCGGGGGCTGGCACAGATACGCAGTATTTT
TRBJ2-7,TRBV28,NA,NA,CASCVSDFYEQYF,TGTGCCAGCTGTGTCAGTGACTTCTACGAGCAGTACTTC
TRBJ2-5,TRBV7-9,TRBD1,many,CASSSTGGQYF,TGTGCCAGCAGCTCTACAGGGGGCCAGTACTTC
TRBJ2-3,TRBV19,NA,many,CASSIDRPAAF,TGTGCCAGTAGTATAGATCGACCCGCGGCTTTC
TRBJ2-7,TRBV4-3,TRBD2,many,CASSQDFTSARHEQYF,TGCGCCAGCAGCCAAGATTTCACTAGCGCTCGCCACGAGCAGTACTTC
TRBJ2-3,TRBV30,TRBD1,many,CAWSVYTGGGPDTQYF,TGTGCCTGGAGTGTCTATACAGGGGGAGGTCCAGATACGCAGTATTTT
TRBJ2-7,TRBV28,TRBD2,many,CASSLAGGTSYEQYF,TGTGCCAGCAGTTTAGCGGGAGGCACCTCCTACGAGCAGTACTTC
TRBJ1-1,TRBV7-9,NA,many,CASSRDTEAFF,TGTGCCAGCAGCCGGGATACTGAAGCTTTCTTT
TRBJ2-3,TRBV19,TRBD1,many,CASNRGTDTQYF,TGTGCCAGTAACAGGGGAACAGATACGCAGTATTTT
TRBJ2-1,TRBV4-2,NA,NA,CASSQDRSGSYNEQFF,TGTGCCAGCAGCCAAGACCGGAGCGGCTCCTACAATGAGCAGTTCTTC
TRBJ2-7,TRBV9,NA,many,CASSPDPGIEQYF,TGTGCCAGCAGCCCCGACCCCGGGATCGAGCAGTACTTC
TRBJ2-3,TRBV28,TRBD2,many,CASNGGGVSTDTQYF,TGTGCCAGCAACGGGGGAGGGGTGAGCACAGATACGCAGTATTTT
TRBJ2-1,TRBV12-3/TRBV12-4,TRBD1,few,CASSSWTGVWNEQFF,TGTGCCAGCAGTTCCTGGACAGGGGTCTGGAATGAGCAGTTCTTC
TRBJ2-3,TRBV20-1,TRBD2,many,CSARVAGRITDTQYF,TGCAGTGCTAGAGTAGCGGGTAGGATCACAGATACGCAGTATTTT
TRBJ2-7,TRBV2,NA,many,CASRIRAAGYEQYF,TGTGCCAGCAGAATCCGGGCTGCCGGCTACGAGCAGTACTTC
TRBJ2-1,TRBV7-9,NA,few,CASLPTGGEQFF,TGTGCCAGCCTTCCGACAGGCGGTGAGCAGTTCTTC
TRBJ2-5,TRBV5-1,TRBD1,many,CASRGRGQETQYF,TGCGCCAGCAGAGGCAGGGGGCAAGAGACCCAGTACTTC
TRBJ1-1,TRBV6-2/TRBV6-3,TRBD1,NA,CASRITGASTEAFF,TGTGCCAGCAGGATTACAGGGGCGAGTACTGAAGCTTTCTTT
TRBJ1-2,TRBV27,NA,many,CASSLSSGGNYGYTF,TGTGCCAGCAGTTTGAGTTCCGGGGGCAACTATGGCTACACCTTC
TRBJ2-7,TRBV11-3,TRBD2,NA,CASSPTSGAGDYEQHF,TGTGCCAGCAGCCCAACTAGCGGCGCTGGGGACTACGAGCAGCACTTC
TRBJ2-7,TRBV27,NA,NA,CASSLWWDSYEQYF,TGTGCCAGCAGTTTATGGTGGGACTCCTACGAGCAGTACTTC
TRBJ2-3,TRBV12-3/TRBV12-4,NA,many,CATGTDTQYF,TGTGCCACAGGGACAGATACGCAGTATTTT
TRBJ2-1,TRBV29-1,NA,NA,CSVVGGIMDNEQFF,TGCAGCGTTGTAGGGGGGATAATGGACAATGAGCAGTTCTTC
TRBJ2-7,TRBV6-2/TRBV6-3,NA,few,CASRNLQGIHEQYF,TGTGCCAGCAGGAACTTACAGGGAATACACGAGCAGTACTTC
TRBJ2-7,TRBV20-1,TRBD1,few,CSAMTGSSYEQYF,TGCAGTGCTATGACAGGGAGCTCCTACGAGCAGTACTTC
TRBJ1-1,TRBV7-9,NA,NA,CASSRISYTEAFF,TGTGCGAGCAGCCGGATCAGCTACACTGAAGCTTTCTTT
TRBJ2-5,TRBV20-1,TRBD1,many,CSARDYGTGVETQYF,TGCAGTGCTAGAGATTACGGGACAGGGGTAGAGACCCAGTACTTC
TRBJ2-7,TRBV2,NA,many,CASSEAASSYEQYF,TGTGCCAGCAGTGAAGCTGCCAGCTCCTACGAGCAGTACTTC
TRBJ2-3,TRBV27,TRBD2,many,CASSLWGGGLTDTQYF,TGTGCCAGCAGTTTATGGGGCGGGGGTCTCACAGATACGCAGTATTTT
TRBJ2-6,TRBV12-3/TRBV12-4,TRBD1,few,CASSHRGIELFSGANVLTF,TGTGCCAGCAGTCACAGGGGAATAGAGCTCTTCTCTGGGGCCAACGTCCTGACTTTC
TRBJ2-3,TRBV4-3,NA,NA,CASSQDQASYTDTQYF,TGCGCCAGCAGCCAAGATCAGGCTAGCTACACAGATACGCAGTATTTT
TRBJ2-1,TRBV27,NA,many,CASSPGQLNEQFF,TGTGCCAGCAGCCCGGGACAACTCAATGAGCAGTTCTTC
TRBJ1-5,TRBV5-6,NA,many,CASSLTYSNQPQHF,TGTGCCAGCAGCTTGACGTATAGCAATCAGCCCCAGCATTTT
TRBJ2-7,TRBV10-1,TRBD2,NA,CASSDRGAGSYEQYF,TGCGCCAGCAGTGATAGAGGAGCGGGGAGCTACGAGCAGTACTTC
TRBJ2-7,TRBV10-3,TRBD1,many,CAISVVDRAYEQYF,TGTGCCATCAGTGTAGTGGACAGGGCCTACGAGCAGTACTTC
TRBJ2-1,TRBV6-6,NA,few,CASSLTGLRMWNEQFF,TGTGCCAGCAGTTTAACGGGACTCCGAATGTGGAATGAGCAGTTCTTC
TRBJ2-3,TRBV27,NA,NA,CASGSGTQYF,TGTGCCAGCGGTTCGGGTACGCAGTATTTT
TRBJ1-1,TRBV27,NA,many,CASSHGPNTEAFF,TGTGCCAGCAGTCACGGGCCGAACACTGAAGCTTTCTTT
TRBJ2-3,TRBV12-3/TRBV12-4,TRBD2,many,CASSTGTSGGPTDTQYF,TGTGCCAGCAGTACTGGGACTAGCGGGGGCCCCACAGATACGCAGTATTTT
TRBJ2-3,TRBV27,TRBD2,many,CASSLLVVAGVPDTQYF,TGTGCCAGCAGTTTACTCGTGGTAGCGGGAGTCCCAGATACGCAGTATTTT
TRBJ2-5,TRBV5-6,NA,many,CASSSKPWPQETQYF,TGTGCCAGCAGCTCAAAACCCTGGCCCCAAGAGACCCAGTACTTC
TRBJ2-1,TRBV28,TRBD2,NA,CASSFDAGVGYNEQFF,TGTGCCAGCAGTTTTGACGCGGGAGTAGGGTACAATGAGCAGTTCTTC
TRBJ1-1,TRBV7-8,NA,many,CASSLEPGNTEAFF,TGTGCCAGCAGCTTAGAGCCCGGGAACACTGAAGCTTTCTTT
TRBJ2-3,TRBV7-9,NA,many,CASSHERVATDTQYF,TGTGCCAGCAGCCATGAGCGGGTCGCCACAGATACGCAGTATTTT
TRBJ2-7,TRBV5-4,NA,many,CASSLGTLSYEQYF,TGTGCCAGCAGCTTGGGTACCCTCTCCTACGAGCAGTACTTC
TRBJ2-7,TRBV12-5,TRBD1,once,CASSPRDSYSYEQYF,TGTGCTAGTAGCCCCCGGGACAGCTACTCCTACGAGCAGTACTTC
TRBJ2-7,TRBV6-2/TRBV6-3,NA,NA,CASSYPRGRVGVDYEQYF,TGTGCCAGCAGTTACCCACGCGGGCGAGTGGGGGTCGACTACGAGCAGTACTTC
TRBJ2-7,TRBV10-3,NA,many,CAISEGSRGPEQYF,TGTGCCATCAGTGAGGGCAGCCGCGGTCCCGAGCAGTACTTC
TRBJ1-2,TRBV4-1,NA,many,CASSQKNPTPEGYTF,TGCGCCAGCAGCCAAAAAAACCCGACACCGGAAGGCTACACCTTC
TRBJ2-7,TRBV2,NA,NA,CASSDLRPSSYAPSF,TGTGCCAGCAGTGATTTGCGGCCCAGCTCCTACGCGCCGTCCTTC
TRBJ2-2,TRBV20-1,NA,few,CSAKAITNTGELFF,TGCAGTGCTAAGGCGATTACGAACACCGGGGAGCTGTTTTTT
TRBJ1-5,TRBV7-6,NA,many,CASSLSDNQPQHF,TGTGCCAGCAGCTTGTCAGACAATCAGCCCCAGCATTTT